Presented here are 11 T cell receptor beta chains from one specimen sequenced in a study of CD8 T cell repertoires and HIV-1 epitope variants. Antigen specificity for these receptors is unknown. Assay: immunoSEQ multiplex PCR; the TCRdb copy retains only in-frame clones and omits some. The sample contains about 5,200 clones, about 60% of which appear only once. Sample: cultured CD8+ T cells derived from PBMCs. The receptors originated from a male donor with HIV.

V is TRBV27 and J is TRBJ2-7, with D perhaps matching TRBD1 or TRBD2 (5 bases each). The CDR3 has 16 amino acids. Germline V gene lookup returns CDR1 MNHEY and CDR2 SMNVEV (reference sequence). Trimming shortened V by 0 bases and J by 2 bases, and 14 bases separated the two germline ends. CDR3 sequence (DNA): TGTGCCAGCAGTTTATCGATGGGGGAGTTAACCTACGAGCAGTACTTC. It specifies CASSLSMGELTYEQYF.

The DNA for the CDR3 is TGTGCCAGCAGCAAAGAGGGCGACAGGCCCAAAGGGAGAAACACCATATATTTT. It is translated as CASSKEGDRPKGRNTIYF. The V call is TRBV21-1, the J call TRBJ1-3; the D segment call TRBD1 is taken from the table without a DNA check. TRBV21-1 is a recognized pseudogene. The CDR3 is made up of 18 amino acids.

This chain links TRBV4-1 with TRBJ2-7; 8 nucleotides line up with TRBD1. CDR3 length: 19 residues. Per the germline V gene, CDR1 is MGHRA and CDR2 is YSYEKL. J lost 1 base, V lost 1 base, and 15 bases had no gene match. CDR3 bases: TGCGCCAGCAGCCAAGTCGGAGGCAGGGACAGGTATCGGTCCTACGAGCAGTACTTC. Translated: CASSQVGGRDRYRSYEQYF.

This clone was found once. The gene calls are TRBV10-2 and TRBJ2-3; D not certain. This CDR3 comprises 16 residues. The germline V and J ends were trimmed by 0 bases and 1 base, with 11 bases remaining between them. Per germline, CDR1 WSHSY and CDR2 SAAADI. The CDR3 here is CASSESLRLGTDTQYF. The DNA for the CDR3 is TGCGCCAGCAGTGAGTCGCTGAGACTTGGCACAGATACGCAGTATTTT.

This clone turned up a few times. V usage is TRBV19 and J usage is TRBJ1-1; TRBD1 is a possible D gene (5 bases). The CDR3 totals 13 residues. Trimming left V 3 bases short and J 6 bases short, with 11 bases between. Germline CDR1 and CDR2: LNHDA and SQIVND (reference sequence). The CDR3 DNA follows: TGTGCCAGTAGTATCGGGGCCCCCCCTGAAGCTTTCTTT. This encodes CASSIGAPPEAFF.

The chain links TRBV19 to TRBJ2-7, with D possibly matching TRBD1 (6 bases). The CDR3 spans 13 residues. From germline, CDR1 is LNHDA and CDR2 SQIVND (reference sequence). Trimming cost V 3 bases and J 2 bases, with 8 bases left between them. As DNA, the CDR3 is TGTGCCAGTAGTATGGGGGACACCTACGAGCAGTACTTC. This codes for CASSMGDTYEQYF.

The chain recombines TRBV6-6 with TRBJ2-1; 10 bases map to TRBD1. Germline-derived CDR1 and CDR2 are MNHNY and SVGAGI (reference sequence). After removal of 2 bases from V and 5 bases from J, the junction contained 6 bases not matched to a gene. This CDR3 region has 16 residues. The CDR3 spells CASSYGGDRGHNEQFF. In DNA, the CDR3 is TGTGCCAGCAGTTACGGGGGGGACAGGGGCCACAATGAGCAGTTCTTC.

This clone is medium-sized by share. The chain joins TRBV27 to TRBJ1-4, with a weak D call TRBD1 (5 bases). The CDR3 covers 16 residues. Trimming removed 5 bases from V and 3 bases from J, with 16 bases in between. Germline CDR1 reads MNHEY; CDR2 reads SMNVEV (reference sequence). The CDR3 reads CASSPLAAGSNEKLFF. In DNA form, the CDR3 reads TGTGCCAGCAGTCCCCTAGCGGCAGGGTCTAATGAAAAACTGTTTTTT.

CDR3 DNA sequence: TGTGCCAGCAGTCCTTATAGGAACACTGAAGCTTTCTTT. As protein: CASSPYRNTEAFF. The chain has TRBV2 and TRBJ1-1; unclear D gene. CDR3 length equals 13 residues. CDR1 and CDR2 from the germline V gene are SNHLY and FYNNEI. Deletions cut 5 bases from V and 1 base from J, with 8 bases between.

The rearrangement uses TRBV7-9 and TRBJ1-2; 7 bases map to TRBD1. CDR3 length: 15 amino acids. The V gene's germline CDR1 is SEHNR and CDR2 FQNEAQ (reference sequence). The J segment lost 0 bases and the V segment lost 5 bases, leaving 6 bases of the junction unmatched. The CDR3 DNA is TGTGCCAGCAGCCCCGAGGGACAGCCTAACTATGGCTACACCTTC. Its translation is CASSPEGQPNYGYTF.

The chain couples TRBV29-1 to TRBJ1-3; D ambiguous. This CDR3 is built from 13 residues. With 8 bases removed from V and 4 bases from J, the gap between germline ends came to 15 bases. Germline V gene lookup returns CDR1 SQVTM and CDR2 ANQGSEA. The CDR3 loop reads CSTAAGGGNTIYF. CDR3 DNA: TGCAGCACCGCCGCGGGAGGCGGAAACACCATATATTTT.